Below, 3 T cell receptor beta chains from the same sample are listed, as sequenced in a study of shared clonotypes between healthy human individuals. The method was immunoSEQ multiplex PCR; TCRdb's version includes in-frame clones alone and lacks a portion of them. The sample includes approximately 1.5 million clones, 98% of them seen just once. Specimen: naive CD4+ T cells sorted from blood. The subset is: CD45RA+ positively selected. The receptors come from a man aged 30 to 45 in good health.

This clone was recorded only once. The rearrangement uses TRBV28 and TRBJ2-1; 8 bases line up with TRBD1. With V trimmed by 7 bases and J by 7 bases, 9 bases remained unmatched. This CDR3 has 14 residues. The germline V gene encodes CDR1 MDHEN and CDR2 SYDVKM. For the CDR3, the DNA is TGTGCCAGCACTCCAGGGGGCCTCGGGAATGAGCAGTTCTTC. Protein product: CASTPGGLGNEQFF.

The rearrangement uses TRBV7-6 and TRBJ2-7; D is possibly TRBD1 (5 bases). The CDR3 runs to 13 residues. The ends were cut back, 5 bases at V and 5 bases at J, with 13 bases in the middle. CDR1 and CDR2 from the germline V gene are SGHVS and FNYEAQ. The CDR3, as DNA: TGTGCCAGCAGCCCGTTAGGACAAGACGAGCAGTACTTC. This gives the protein CASSPLGQDEQYF.

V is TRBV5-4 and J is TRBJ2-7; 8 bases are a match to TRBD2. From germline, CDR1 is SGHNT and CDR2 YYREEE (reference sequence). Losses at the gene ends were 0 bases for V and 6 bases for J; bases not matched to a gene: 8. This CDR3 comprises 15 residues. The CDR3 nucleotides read TGTGCCAGCAGCTTGGCCACGGGAGGGCCGGGCGAGCAGTACTTC. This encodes CASSLATGGPGEQYF. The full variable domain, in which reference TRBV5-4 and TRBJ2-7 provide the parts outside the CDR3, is ETGVTQSPTHLIKTRGQQVTLRCSSQSGHNTVSWYQQALGQGPQFIFQYYREEENGRGNFPPRFSGLQFPNYSSELNVNALELDDSALYLCASSLATGGPGEQYFGPGTRLTVT.